The 26 T cell receptor beta chains given below trace back to one sample, sequenced in a study of PD-1 blockade in mismatch repair-deficient tumors. Data came from immunoSEQ multiplex PCR; TCRdb stores just in-frame clones and leaves some out. This table has 100,000 to 150,000 clones, about 86% appearing once. The specimen was peripheral blood, collected 44 weeks after starting pembrolizumab. The receptors derive from an adult with mismatch repair-deficient cancer.

This clone was detected only once. The chain links TRBV4-3 to TRBJ1-2; 7 bases line up with TRBD1. In germline, CDR1 is LGHNA, CDR2 YSLEER. The CDR3 is 16 amino acids. After removal of 4 bases from V and 4 bases from J, the junction contained 12 bases not matched to a gene. The CDR3 coding sequence is TGCGCCAGCAGCCGGGGACAGAAGACAGGCCTCTATGGCTACACCTTC. It specifies CASSRGQKTGLYGYTF.

The CDR3 protein is CASSLAAFSNTEAFF. The CDR3 DNA follows: TGTGCCAGCAGTTTGGCGGCCTTTTCCAACACTGAAGCTTTCTTT. The chain couples TRBV28 to TRBJ1-1, with unresolved D. Trimming removed 3 bases at V and 2 bases at J, with 13 bases between. This CDR3 comprises 15 residues. Per germline, CDR1 MDHEN and CDR2 SYDVKM.

The chain employs TRBV29-1 and TRBJ2-5, with TRBD1 as a possible D gene (5 bases). Germline V gene lookup returns CDR1 SQVTM and CDR2 ANQGSEA. The V end lost 6 bases, the J end lost 5 bases, and 13 bases lay between the germline ends. CDR3 length: 12 residues. The CDR3 DNA sequence: TGCAGCGTCGCAGGGCTTGGGGAGACCCAGTACTTC. Translated: CSVAGLGETQYF. Full variable domain (remainder filled in from reference TRBV29-1 and TRBJ2-5): SAVISQKPSRDICQRGTSLTIQCQVDSQVTMMFWYRQQPGQSLTLIATANQGSEATYESGFVIDKFPISRPNLTFSTLTVSNMSPEDSSIYLCSVAGLGETQYFGPGTRLLVL.

The CDR3 DNA follows: TGCGCCAGGCCGGGACTTATGGCGGGGGTACGGGGAACCGGGGAGCTGTTTTTT. This gives the protein CARPGLMAGVRGTGELFF. The rearrangement uses TRBV10-1 and TRBJ2-2; 7 bases match TRBD2. This CDR3 contains 18 residues. Germline CDR1 reads WNHNN; CDR2 reads SYGVQD (reference sequence). Unmatched junction bases numbered 21, after V lost 9 bases and J lost 5 bases.

This chain connects TRBV6-1 to TRBJ2-6; D is possibly TRBD1 (6 bases). This CDR3 is built from 16 residues. CDR1 and CDR2 (germline): MNHNS, SASEGT. The V end was cut by 4 bases, the J end by 0 bases, with 10 bases between. The CDR3 DNA follows: TGTGCCAGCAGTGCGGGACACAGCTCTGGGGCCAACGTCCTGACTTTC. Translating gives CASSAGHSSGANVLTF.

The chain joins TRBV6-5 to TRBJ2-3; D gene unclear. The CDR3 has 11 amino acids. The V end lost 5 bases, the J end lost 1 base, and 1 base lay between the germline ends. Germline V CDR1 and CDR2: MNHEY, SVGAGI. Written as DNA, the CDR3 is TGTGCCAGCAGTCGCACAGATACGCAGTATTTT. This translates into CASSRTDTQYF.

The chain combines TRBV27 with TRBJ2-7, with D perhaps matching TRBD1 (6 bases). Germline V CDR1 and CDR2: MNHEY, SMNVEV (reference sequence). The CDR3 is made up of 16 amino acids. V lost 5 bases to trimming and J lost 3 bases, with 20 bases between them. In DNA form, the CDR3 reads TGTGCCAGCAGTCCGACCGAGGGGGTAAAGGGCTACGAGCAGTACTTC. This translates into CASSPTEGVKGYEQYF.

This clone was picked up a small number of times. The chain uses TRBV5-1 and TRBJ2-7; no clear D. The V and J ends lost 4 bases and 7 bases respectively, with 12 bases between them. Per germline, CDR1 SGHRS and CDR2 YFSETQ. The CDR3 runs 12 residues. CDR3 region: CASSLFGREQYF. The CDR3 DNA reads TGCGCCAGCAGCCTGTTCGGCAGGGAGCAGTACTTC.

The V and J genes are TRBV2 and TRBJ2-5; D unclear. CDR3 length: 12 residues. V lost 1 base, J lost 4 bases, and 4 bases lay in between. Germline CDR1 SNHLY, CDR2 FYNNEI. CDR3: CASSEGPETQYF. CDR3 DNA: TGTGCCAGCAGTGAAGGGCCAGAGACCCAGTACTTC.

The CDR3 coding sequence is TGCAGCGTTGTACCAACAGGGGGCGGTGGGGGGACGCAGTATTTT. It is translated as CSVVPTGGGGGTQYF. This sequence joins TRBV29-1 and TRBJ2-3; 9 nucleotides agree with TRBD1. The V gene end was trimmed by 4 bases and the J gene end by 9 bases; junction bases not matched to a gene: 14. This CDR3 contains 15 residues. The germline V gene has CDR1 SQVTM and CDR2 ANQGSEA.

The V and J genes are TRBV29-1 and TRBJ1-5; D is unresolved. Trimming removed 2 bases at V and 3 bases at J, with 8 bases between. Germline V lookup: CDR1 SQVTM, CDR2 ANQGSEA. The CDR3 runs to 13 residues. CDR3 in amino acids: CSVEWQPNQPQHF. The CDR3 DNA is TGCAGCGTTGAATGGCAGCCCAATCAGCCCCAGCATTTT.

This rearrangement joins TRBV19 to TRBJ1-5; D not certain. Germline CDR1 LNHDA, CDR2 SQIVND (reference sequence). V lost 2 bases and J lost 0, with 5 bases in between. This CDR3 contains 14 residues. DNA for the CDR3: TGTGCCAGTAGTATACCAGATAGCAATCAGCCCCAGCATTTT. Amino acids: CASSIPDSNQPQHF. Full variable domain (outside the CDR3, taken from reference TRBV19 and TRBJ1-5): DGGITQSPKYLFRKEGQNVTLSCEQNLNHDAMYWYRQDPGQGLRLIYYSQIVNDFQKGDIAEGYSVSREKKESFPLTVTSAQKNPTAFYLCASSIPDSNQPQHFGDGTRLSIL.

This chain uses TRBV6-5 with TRBJ1-1, with D possibly matching TRBD1 (6 bases). Germline loops: CDR1 MNHEY, CDR2 SVGAGI. This CDR3 spans 16 amino acids. V was pared by 2 bases and J by 4 bases, with 17 bases between. The CDR3: CASSYAIQGAGTEAFF. Written as DNA, the CDR3 is TGTGCCAGCAGTTACGCGATACAGGGCGCGGGCACTGAAGCTTTCTTT.

This clone was detected once. For the CDR3, the DNA is TGTGCCAGCAGCGGGGAAACGGAGCGGGCAGGGTACAATGAGCAGTTCTTC. Translating it yields CASSGETERAGYNEQFF. The gene calls are TRBV11-3 and TRBJ2-1, with TRBD2 as a possible D gene (6 bases). The V end was cut by 5 bases, the J end by 4 bases, with 21 bases between. The germline V gene has CDR1 SGHNT and CDR2 YENEEA. The CDR3 runs 17 residues.

The chain combines TRBV28 with TRBJ2-7, with 7 nucleotides matching TRBD2. In germline, CDR1 is MDHEN, CDR2 SYDVKM. Trimming took 2 bases from V and 1 from J; bases not matched to a gene: 5. The CDR3 runs to 15 residues. The CDR3 nucleotides read TGTGCCAGCAGTTTAGGCTTGCGGGGGTCCTACGAGCAGTACTTC. It encodes CASSLGLRGSYEQYF.

This clone was seen just once. The chain employs TRBV7-9 and TRBJ2-3, with unresolved D. V dropped 3 bases and J dropped 5 bases, with 6 bases sitting between them. The CDR3 sequence is 12 residues long. Germline V gene data show CDR1 as SEHNR and CDR2 as FQNEAQ (reference sequence). Here the CDR3 DNA reads TGTGCCAGCAGCTTCATTGGAGATACGCAGTATTTT. Protein sequence: CASSFIGDTQYF.

CDR3 DNA sequence: TGTGCCAGCAGCTTGGATTTCCCGGGAGTCGCAGAGACCCAGTACTTC. Amino acids: CASSLDFPGVAETQYF. The genes are TRBV5-4 and TRBJ2-5; a weak D match, TRBD2 (6 bases). The germline V gene encodes CDR1 SGHNT and CDR2 YYREEE (reference sequence). The V end lost 0 bases, the J end lost 4 bases, and 16 bases lay between the germline ends. The CDR3 is 16 amino acids.

The gene calls are TRBV5-1 and TRBJ1-4; 7 nucleotides match TRBD1. V dropped 0 bases and J dropped 7; count of bases not matched to a gene: 3. Germline loops: CDR1 SGHRS, CDR2 YFSETQ. The CDR3 spans 14 residues. The CDR3 DNA is TGCGCCAGCAGCTTGGGACAGGGAGGTGAAAAACTGTTTTTT. Protein sequence: CASSLGQGGEKLFF.

The chain couples TRBV30 to TRBJ1-4, with D maybe TRBD1 (5 bases). This CDR3 is built from 14 residues. The germline V gene has CDR1 GTSNPN and CDR2 SVGIG (reference sequence). V was clipped by 0 bases and J by 3 bases, with 8 bases between them. CDR3 in DNA: TGTGCCTGGAGTGTGGGGGATGCTAATGAAAAACTGTTTTTT. Its protein product is CAWSVGDANEKLFF.

The chain recombines TRBV10-1 with TRBJ1-5, with D uncertain. V was cut by 3 bases and J by 6 bases, with 6 bases left in between. The germline gives CDR1 WNHNN, CDR2 SYGVQD (reference sequence). The CDR3 has 12 amino acids. The CDR3 reads CASSDPGQPQHF. In DNA, the CDR3 is TGCGCCAGCAGTGACCCCGGTCAGCCCCAGCATTTT.

This clone was detected a few times. The chain links TRBV7-6 to TRBJ2-2; TRBD1 is a possible D gene (6 bases). The germline V and J ends were trimmed by 5 bases and 3 bases, with 13 bases remaining between them. The CDR3 covers 15 residues. Looked up from germline, CDR1 is SGHVS and CDR2 is FNYEAQ. The CDR3 nucleotides read TGTGCCAGCAGCGTACAGGGATCGTACACCGGGGAGCTGTTTTTT. As protein: CASSVQGSYTGELFF.

This clone was seen just once. The rearrangement uses TRBV28 and TRBJ1-3; D is unclear. Trimming removed 3 bases from V and 4 bases from J, with 7 bases in between. CDR3 size: 13 residues. Germline V CDR1 and CDR2: MDHEN, SYDVKM. CDR3 sequence (DNA): TGTGCCAGCAGTTTGCTGGGAGGAAACACCATATATTTT. Translating gives CASSLLGGNTIYF. Filled out from reference TRBV28 and TRBJ1-3, the complete variable domain reads DVKVTQSSRYLVKRTGEKVFLECVQDMDHENMFWYRQDPGLGLRLIYFSYDVKMKEKGDIPEGYSVSREKKERFSLILESASTNQTSMYLCASSLLGGNTIYFGEGSWLTVV.

The sample holds one count of this clone. This rearrangement joins TRBV15 to TRBJ1-5; D remains ambiguous. This CDR3 contains 15 residues. Germline V gene data show CDR1 as LNHNV and CDR2 as YYDKDF (reference sequence). V shed 0 bases and J shed 4 bases, with 10 bases lying between them. In DNA, the CDR3 is TGTGCCACCAGCAGAGATAAAATGGGGAATCAGCCCCAGCATTTT. This encodes CATSRDKMGNQPQHF.

The CDR3 nucleotides are TGTGCCAGCAGCGTAGCTAGTGGGACTAGCGGGAGGGAACAAGAGACCCAGTACTTC. This translates into CASSVASGTSGREQETQYF. The chain carries TRBV9 and TRBJ2-5, with TRBD2 matching over 16 bases. The length of the CDR3 is 19 residues. CDR1 is SGDLS and CDR2 is YYNGEE in the germline V gene. V lost 0 bases to trimming and J lost 2 bases; unmatched junction nucleotides: 7.

The rearrangement joins TRBV6-5 to TRBJ1-1, with D hard to call. The V end was cut by 2 bases, the J end by 2 bases, with 6 bases between. CDR1 and CDR2 from the germline V gene are MNHEY and SVGAGI. The CDR3 contains 13 residues. The DNA of the CDR3 is TGTGCCAGCAGTTACAAGGGTAACACTGAAGCTTTCTTT. This translates into CASSYKGNTEAFF.

The V gene is TRBV6-5, the J gene TRBJ2-1, with 7 bases matching TRBD2. V dropped 2 bases and J dropped 5; count of bases not matched to a gene: 9. The length of the CDR3 is 16 residues. CDR1 is MNHEY, CDR2 SVGAGI, per germline. The CDR3 region has the DNA TGTGCCAGCAGTTACGTTGGCGGGAGTCTCAACAATGAGCAGTTCTTC. Translation gives CASSYVGGSLNNEQFF.